This note documents a single TCR beta chain sequence. The CDR3 runs 17 residues. Germline values: CDR1 MNHEY, CDR2 SVGEGT. With V trimmed by 5 bases and J by 8 bases, 17 bases remained unmatched. This sample is drawn from a study of control samples from healthy donors and cancer patients. The assay was immunoSEQ multiplex PCR, and TCRdb's table has in-frame clones only and misses some. The sample has 130,000 or so clones, 85% to 95% seen once. The sequenced sample was blood. This chain uses TRBV6-2 or TRBV6-3 with TRBJ1-4; TRBD1 matches at 7 bases. The TCR was taken from a man aged 40-55 years in good health. The DNA for the CDR3 is TGTGCCAGCAGTAGGGCGGTAAAGGGGGCCCAAAAGGAAAAACTGTTTTTT. Its protein product is CASSRAVKGAQKEKLFF.